The clone carrying this TCR beta chain was observed a handful of times. Its antigen is unknown. The record originates from a study of naive and memory T cell subsets. Germline CDR1 is SGHTA and CDR2 is FQGNSA. V lost 5 bases to trimming and J lost 10 bases; unmatched junction nucleotides: 14. This CDR3 region has 16 residues. An equimolar mix of two oligonucleotides served as the beta constant-region primer for TRBC1 and TRBC2. The cDNA 3' end received a ligated single-stranded oligonucleotide carrying the SP2 primer and a 12-nucleotide UMI. The ligated cDNA underwent four PCR rounds using SP2 and nested alpha and beta constant-region primers. TCRdb re-called the UMI-ligation and nested PCR reads with MiXCR, one entry per CDR3 protein. The table lists some 28,000 distinct CDR3 sequences, around 10% of them singletons, with around a sixth in the top ten. General study points: Over 95% of naive TCR sequences appeared only once, unlike memory subsets.

The sequenced sample consisted of effector memory CD4+ T cells from blood. Specified subset: effector memory, CD45RA- CD27-. This receptor was taken from a human donor in good health. The chain links TRBV7-2 to TRBJ1-4, with 9 bases lining up with TRBD1. CDR3 coding DNA: TGTGCCAGCAGCCCCTTCGGACAGGGGAAGAGGCGAAAACTGTTTTTT. It specifies CASSPFGQGKRRKLFF.